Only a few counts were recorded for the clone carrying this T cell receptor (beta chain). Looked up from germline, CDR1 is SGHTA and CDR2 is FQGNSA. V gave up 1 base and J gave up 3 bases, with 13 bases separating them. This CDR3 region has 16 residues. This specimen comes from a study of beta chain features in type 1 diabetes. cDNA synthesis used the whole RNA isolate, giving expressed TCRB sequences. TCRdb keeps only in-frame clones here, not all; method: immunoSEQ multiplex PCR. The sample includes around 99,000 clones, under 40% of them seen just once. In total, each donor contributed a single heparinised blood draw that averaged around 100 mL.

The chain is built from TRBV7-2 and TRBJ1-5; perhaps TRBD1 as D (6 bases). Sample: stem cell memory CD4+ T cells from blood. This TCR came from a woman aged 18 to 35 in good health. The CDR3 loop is CASSLGAGVPNQPQHF. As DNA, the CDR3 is TGTGCCAGCAGCTTAGGGGCAGGGGTTCCCAATCAGCCCCAGCATTTT.